The T cell receptor (beta chain) described here comes from a study of T cell repertoires in cytomegalovirus infection. Study overall: The authors used CMV epitopes that were HLA-C-restricted (recently identified) and HLA-B-restricted (well studied). Public TCR beta signatures marked donors with CMV infection and the matching HLA.

Study conclusions and caveats: Identification of carriers of CMV plus the relevant HLA was achieved through cumulative public TCR beta family frequency. There were HLA-C-restricted CMV-specific TCR beta clonotypes dominating the ex vivo response.

One entry per CDR3 protein, called by TCRdb with MiXCR from the reads. The sample includes about 83,000 distinct CDR3 sequences, more than 20% of them seen just once. This clonotype was seen a handful of times. Its antigen is not known. Trimming cost V 5 bases and J 5 bases, with 18 bases left between them. The CDR3 is made up of 15 amino acids. Germline CDR1 MNHEY, CDR2 SVGEGT. The source of this sequence is a human donor in good health (CMV status not recorded). Some clones in this sample may be carry-over from other donors' samples. The material was CD8+ T cells from cultured PBMCs, obtained from culture after CMV antigen stimulation. The genes are TRBV6-2 or TRBV6-3 and TRBJ1-1; a weak D match, TRBD1 (5 bases). The CDR3 DNA reads as TGTGCCAGCAGTGACCCATGGGGTGAGGGGACTGAAGCTTTCTTT. It encodes CASSDPWGEGTEAFF.